The clone carrying this TCR beta chain was detected a few times. Its antigen remains unknown. The TCR cDNA carried a universal primer site and UMIs from 5'RACE template switching. From the 5' RACE reads, TCRdb called clonotypes with MiXCR, one entry per CDR3 protein. The sample yields around 100,000 distinct CDR3 sequences, under 7% seen once. This entry comes from a study of T cells after yellow fever vaccination. Study results and caveats: Among all clonotypes, a small share was observed in both CD4 and CD8 compartments.

Germline V gene lookup returns CDR1 DFQATT and CDR2 SNEGSKA (reference sequence). With V trimmed by 0 bases and J by 6 bases, 10 bases remained unmatched. CDR3 length: 15 residues. The chain carries TRBV20-1 and TRBJ1-1; TRBD1 matches 7 bases. The receptor comes from a man between 18 and 35 years old who received the YFV17D yellow fever vaccine. The sample consisted of CD8+ T cells sorted from PBMCs, taken 10 days after the yellow fever booster vaccination. The CDR3 DNA reads TGCAGTGCTAGAGATCGATCTAGGGGGACAGCTGAAGCTTTCTTT. Its translation is CSARDRSRGTAEAFF.